This T cell receptor beta chain is drawn from a study of blood T cells in healthy people across ages. Whole-study findings and limits: Not knowing donor CMV status may have confounded expanded clonotype changes.

Concerning this clonotype itself: The antigen remains undetermined.

A second roughly 6 to 11 cycle PCR used barcoded and J-beta primers. TCRdb reprocessed the 5' RACE reads with MiXCR, giving one entry per CDR3 protein. In the table there are more than 1,400,000 distinct CDR3 sequences, about 40% of which are singletons. The sample comprised blood. The sequence was obtained from a woman younger than 35 in good health.

CDR3 residues: CATSASGDDEQYF. The CDR3, as DNA: TGTGCCACCAGCGCCTCAGGTGACGACGAGCAGTACTTC. The chain has TRBV15 and TRBJ2-5; no firm D call. The DNA end is more similar to TRBJ2-7, so the J call may be wrong. CDR1 and CDR2 from the germline V gene are LNHNV and YYDKDF (reference sequence). The CDR3 runs to 13 residues.